This T cell receptor (beta chain) was documented in a study of blood T cell repertoires in COVID-19. Study details: Researchers got acute and convalescent COVID-19 samples from the United States, Italy and Spain. T cells, B-cell-depleted T cells, or PBMCs supplied cDNA or gDNA.

As processed by the authors: Reference gene primers were amplified, and this amplification served to estimate nucleated cell counts. Repertoires were generated with immunoSEQ multiplex PCR, while TCRdb's copy carries only in-frame clones and drops some. V and J calls and clone size are given by that table; D and trimming were obtained from the DNA. Counted here are 170,000 or so clones, around 84% occurring once; the ten biggest clones make up about 7%. This CDR3 comprises 15 residues. Unmatched junction bases numbered 6, after V lost 5 bases and J lost 0 bases. CDR1 and CDR2 (germline): SNHLY, FYNNEI.

Material for sequencing was peripheral blood. The rearrangement links TRBV2 to TRBJ2-5; 7 nucleotides line up with TRBD2. The TCR originated in a man in his fifties with active or convalescent COVID-19. The CDR3 sequence: CASSRGGGDQETQYF. The CDR3 bases are TGTGCCAGCAGTAGAGGTGGGGGGGACCAAGAGACCCAGTACTTC.